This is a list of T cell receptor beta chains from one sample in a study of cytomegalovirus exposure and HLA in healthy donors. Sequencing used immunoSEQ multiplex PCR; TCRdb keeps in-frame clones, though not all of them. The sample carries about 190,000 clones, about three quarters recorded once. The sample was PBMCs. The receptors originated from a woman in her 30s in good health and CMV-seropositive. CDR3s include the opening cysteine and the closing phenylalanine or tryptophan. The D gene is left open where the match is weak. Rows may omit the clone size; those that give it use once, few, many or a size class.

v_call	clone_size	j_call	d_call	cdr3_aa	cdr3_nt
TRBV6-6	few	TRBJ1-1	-	CASSHKQGMNTEAFF	TGTGCCAGCAGCCATAAACAGGGTATGAACACTGAAGCTTTCTTT
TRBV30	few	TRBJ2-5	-	CAWSVLGETQYF	TGTGCCTGGAGTGTACTAGGGGAGACCCAGTACTTC
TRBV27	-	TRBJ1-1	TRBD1	CASSLSKRGQGAAFF	TGTGCCAGCAGTTTATCGAAGAGGGGGCAGGGAGCAGCTTTCTTT
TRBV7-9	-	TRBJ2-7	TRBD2	CASSPRLAYYEQYF	TGTGCCAGCAGCCCCAGACTAGCCTACTACGAGCAGTACTTC
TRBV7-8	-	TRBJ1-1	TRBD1	CASSLMDRATEAFF	TGTGCCAGCAGCTTAATGGACAGGGCCACTGAAGCTTTCTTT
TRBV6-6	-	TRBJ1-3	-	CASTSRGGSGNTIYF	TGTGCCAGCACCTCTAGAGGCGGCTCTGGAAACACCATATATTTT
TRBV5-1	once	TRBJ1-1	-	CASREGSTEAFF	TGCGCCAGCAGGGAGGGATCCACTGAAGCTTTCTTT
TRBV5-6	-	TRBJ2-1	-	CASSPVGWSSYNEQFF	TGTGCCAGCAGCCCGGTCGGGTGGAGCTCTTACAATGAGCAGTTCTTC
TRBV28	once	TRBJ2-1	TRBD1	CASTSLHSTGGLYNEQFF	TGTGCCAGCACTTCCCTTCACAGTACAGGGGGTCTCTACAATGAGCAGTTCTTC
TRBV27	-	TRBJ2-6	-	CASSCQVPPISGANVLTF	TGTGCCAGCAGTTGTCAGGTTCCCCCTATCTCTGGGGCCAACGTCCTGACTTTC
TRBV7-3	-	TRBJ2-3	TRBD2	CASSLTGGGVDTQYF	TGTGCCAGCAGCTTAACGGGCGGGGGGGTAGATACGCAGTATTTT
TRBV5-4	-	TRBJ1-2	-	CASSPKVLRAGYGYTF	TGTGCCAGCAGCCCTAAGGTTTTGCGGGCTGGCTATGGCTACACCTTC
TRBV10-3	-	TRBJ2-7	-	CAISESKRQGRGEQYF	TGTGCCATCAGTGAATCCAAACGACAGGGGAGGGGAGAGCAGTACTTC
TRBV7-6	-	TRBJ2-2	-	CASSPAAGGGELFF	TGTGCCAGCAGCCCCGCAGCGGGCGGCGGGGAGCTGTTTTTT
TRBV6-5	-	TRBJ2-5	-	CASSLNRFQETQYF	TGTGCCAGCAGTTTAAACAGGTTCCAAGAGACCCAGTACTTC
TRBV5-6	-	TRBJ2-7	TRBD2	CASGSAGGYEQYF	TGTGCCAGCGGGTCGGCGGGGGGTTACGAGCAGTACTTC
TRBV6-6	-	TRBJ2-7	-	CASISSDTYEQYF	TGTGCCAGCATCTCCTCGGACACCTACGAGCAGTACTTC
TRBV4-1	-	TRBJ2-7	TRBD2	CASSQVASSGIAYEQYF	TGCGCCAGCAGCCAAGTCGCGTCTAGCGGGATCGCGTACGAGCAGTACTTC
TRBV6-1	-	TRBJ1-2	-	CATRGGSGYGYTF	TGTGCCACCCGTGGGGGGTCGGGCTATGGCTACACCTTC
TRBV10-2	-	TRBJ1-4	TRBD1	CASSRSGGTDEKLFF	TGCGCCAGCAGTCGATCAGGGGGGACGGATGAAAAACTGTTTTTT
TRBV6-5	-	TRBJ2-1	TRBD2	CASLGAGAANEQFF	TGTGCCAGCCTCGGGGCGGGAGCGGCCAATGAGCAGTTCTTC
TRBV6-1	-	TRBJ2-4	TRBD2	CASSARQIFSGRDKNIQYF	TGTGCCAGCAGTGCCCGGCAGATTTTTAGCGGGAGGGACAAAAACATTCAGTACTTC
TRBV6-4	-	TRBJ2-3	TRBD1	CARETGTGEPDTQYF	TGTGCCAGGGAAACCGGGACAGGGGAGCCAGATACGCAGTATTTT
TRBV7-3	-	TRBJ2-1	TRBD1	CASSAGDSSYNEQFF	TGTGCCAGCAGCGCCGGGGACAGCTCCTACAATGAGCAGTTCTTC
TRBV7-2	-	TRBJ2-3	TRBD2	CASSLAGYLGLGRDTQYF	TGTGCCAGCAGCTTAGCGGGGTACCTCGGACTAGGAAGAGATACGCAGTATTTT
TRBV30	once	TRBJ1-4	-	CAWSVGAGANEKLFF	TGTGCCTGGAGTGTAGGGGCAGGGGCAAATGAAAAACTGTTTTTT
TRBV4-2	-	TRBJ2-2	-	CASSLDYDLTTGELFF	TGTGCCAGCAGCCTCGACTACGACTTGACTACCGGGGAGCTGTTTTTT
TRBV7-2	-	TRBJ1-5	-	CASSLDSWYSNQPQHF	TGTGCCAGCAGCTTAGACAGTTGGTATAGCAATCAGCCCCAGCATTTT
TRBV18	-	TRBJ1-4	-	CASSPPGQRNEKLFF	TGTGCCAGCTCACCCCCGGGACAAAGAAATGAAAAACTGTTTTTT
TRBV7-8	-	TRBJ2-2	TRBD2	CASSIRLATTGELFF	TGTGCCAGCAGCATCCGACTAGCTACTACCGGGGAGCTGTTTTTT
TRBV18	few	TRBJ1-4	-	CASSPRRNEKLFF	TGTGCCAGCTCACCACGGAGGAATGAAAAACTGTTTTTT
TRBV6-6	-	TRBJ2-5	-	CASSYLSGQETQYF	TGTGCCAGCAGTTACCTCTCAGGGCAAGAGACCCAGTACTTC
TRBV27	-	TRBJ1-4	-	CASSLIRTEKLFF	TGTGCCAGCAGTTTAATCCGGACAGAAAAACTGTTTTTT
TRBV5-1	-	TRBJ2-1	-	CASSVNSRIYNEQFF	TGCGCCAGCAGCGTTAACAGTAGGATCTACAATGAGCAGTTCTTC
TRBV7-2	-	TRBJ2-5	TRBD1	CASSLVGGRALETQYF	TGTGCCAGCAGCTTAGTAGGGGGCCGGGCCCTGGAGACCCAGTACTTC
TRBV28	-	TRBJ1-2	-	CASRRSLQGPPNYGYTF	TGTGCCAGCAGGCGCTCCCTCCAGGGGCCTCCTAACTATGGCTACACCTTC
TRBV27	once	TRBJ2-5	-	CASSSTGSGETQYF	TGTGCCAGCAGTTCAACAGGGAGTGGCGAGACCCAGTACTTC
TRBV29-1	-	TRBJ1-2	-	CSVSDRSAYGYTF	TGCAGCGTATCCGACAGGTCTGCCTATGGCTACACCTTC
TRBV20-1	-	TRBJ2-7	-	CSARAGNEQYF	TGCAGTGCCCGGGCGGGAAACGAGCAGTACTTC
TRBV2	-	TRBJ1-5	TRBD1	CASSGQGVINQPQHF	TGTGCCAGCAGTGGACAGGGAGTGATCAATCAGCCCCAGCATTTT
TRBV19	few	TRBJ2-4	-	CASSTPGGLGNIQYF	TGTGCCAGTTCTACCCCCGGGGGGCTGGGAAACATTCAGTACTTC
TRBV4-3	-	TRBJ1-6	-	CASTQEASANSPLHF	TGCGCCAGCACCCAAGAAGCGTCAGCGAACTCACCCCTCCACTTT
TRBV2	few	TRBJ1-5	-	CASSARAKNQPQHF	TGTGCCAGCAGTGCACGCGCCAAAAATCAGCCCCAGCATTTT
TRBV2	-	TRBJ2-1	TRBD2	CASNKRGGDGQFF	TGTGCCAGCAATAAGCGGGGGGGCGATGGGCAGTTCTTC
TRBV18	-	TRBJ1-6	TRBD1	CASSPGTGGTNSPLHF	TGTGCCAGCTCACCCGGGACAGGGGGGACCAATTCACCCCTCCACTTT
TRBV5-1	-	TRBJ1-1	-	CASSLEAANTEAFF	TGCGCCAGCAGCTTGGAGGCGGCGAACACTGAAGCTTTCTTT
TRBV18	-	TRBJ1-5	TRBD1	CASSQLTGGAGQPQHF	TGTGCCAGCTCACAACTGACAGGGGGCGCGGGTCAGCCCCAGCATTTT
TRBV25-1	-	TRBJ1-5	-	CASSGGDRQNQPQHF	TGTGCCAGCAGTGGAGGTGACAGGCAAAATCAGCCCCAGCATTTT
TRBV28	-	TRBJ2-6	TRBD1	CASRQQGPHSGANVLTF	TGTGCCAGCAGACAACAGGGGCCTCACTCTGGGGCCAACGTCCTGACTTTC
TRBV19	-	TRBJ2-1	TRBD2	CASSSSGDSYNEQFF	TGTGCCAGTAGTAGTAGCGGGGACTCCTACAATGAGCAGTTCTTC
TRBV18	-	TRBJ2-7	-	CASSLAAGRGYEQYF	TGTGCCAGCTCACTCGCCGCGGGCAGGGGCTACGAGCAGTACTTC
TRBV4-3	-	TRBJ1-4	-	CASSREPTNEKLFF	TGCGCCAGCAGCAGGGAGCCAACTAATGAAAAACTGTTTTTT
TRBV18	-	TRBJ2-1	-	CASSRGQINEQFF	TGTGCCAGCTCTCGTGGACAGATCAATGAGCAGTTCTTC
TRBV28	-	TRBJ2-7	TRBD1	CASSVPRDRVLYEQYF	TGTGCCAGCAGTGTACCCCGGGACAGGGTTTTATACGAGCAGTACTTC
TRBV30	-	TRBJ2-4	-	CAWSGAVAKNIQYF	TGTGCCTGGAGCGGTGCGGTAGCCAAAAACATTCAGTACTTC
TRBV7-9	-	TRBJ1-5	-	CASSSLPPAIQPQHF	TGTGCCAGCAGCTCGCTACCCCCCGCAATCCAGCCCCAGCATTTT
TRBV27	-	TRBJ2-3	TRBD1	CASRPGGGGLNTQYF	TGTGCCAGCAGGCCAGGGGGCGGCGGGTTAAATACGCAGTATTTT
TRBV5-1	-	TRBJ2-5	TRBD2	CASSPGTSGSETQYF	TGCGCCAGCAGCCCCGGGACTAGCGGGAGTGAGACCCAGTACTTC